The 4 T cell receptor beta chains below come from one sample, sequenced in a study of CD8 T cells in cerebrospinal fluid in Alzheimer's disease. Reanalyzing the 10x single-cell sequencing reads, TCRdb keeps one entry per CDR3 protein, without DNA. The sample's table shows around 1,700 distinct CDR3 sequences. The specimen was cerebrospinal fluid. Receptor source: a human donor in good health.

In terms of frequency, this clonotype is medium-sized. The rearrangement links TRBV11-3 to TRBJ2-3. The length of the CDR3 is 16 residues. Germline V gene sequence: CDR1 SGHNT, CDR2 YENEEA. The CDR3 here is CASSLGTAASTDTQYF.

This clonotype is called medium-sized based on its frequency. This chain connects TRBV5-6 to TRBJ2-3; TCRdb returns TRBD2, unconfirmable since there is no DNA. The CDR3 covers 14 residues. From germline, CDR1 is SGHDT and CDR2 YYEEEE. The CDR3 loop reads CASSRAGFTDTQYF.

The V call is TRBV10-3, the J call TRBJ2-7. The V gene's germline CDR1 is ENHRY and CDR2 SYGVKD. The CDR3 contains 15 residues. The CDR3: CAISESGREIYEQYF.

In terms of frequency, this clonotype is medium-sized (0.01 to 0.1%). The chain recombines TRBV6-5 with TRBJ1-2. The CDR3 runs to 14 residues. Germline assignment: CDR1 MNHEY and CDR2 SVGAGI. The CDR3 spells CASSYSTQTYGYTF.